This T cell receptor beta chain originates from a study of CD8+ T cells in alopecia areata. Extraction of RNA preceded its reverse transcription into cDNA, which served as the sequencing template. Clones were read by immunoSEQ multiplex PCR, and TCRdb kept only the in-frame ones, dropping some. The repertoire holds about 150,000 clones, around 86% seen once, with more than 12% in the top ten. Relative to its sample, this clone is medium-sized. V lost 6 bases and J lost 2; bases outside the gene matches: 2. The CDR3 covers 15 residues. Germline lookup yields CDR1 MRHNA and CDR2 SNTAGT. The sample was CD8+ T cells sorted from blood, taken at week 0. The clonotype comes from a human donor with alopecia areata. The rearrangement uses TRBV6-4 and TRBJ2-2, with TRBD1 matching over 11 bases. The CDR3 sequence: CASSRTGGNTGELFF. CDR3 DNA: TGTGCCAGCAGCCGGACAGGGGGCAACACCGGGGAGCTGTTTTTT.